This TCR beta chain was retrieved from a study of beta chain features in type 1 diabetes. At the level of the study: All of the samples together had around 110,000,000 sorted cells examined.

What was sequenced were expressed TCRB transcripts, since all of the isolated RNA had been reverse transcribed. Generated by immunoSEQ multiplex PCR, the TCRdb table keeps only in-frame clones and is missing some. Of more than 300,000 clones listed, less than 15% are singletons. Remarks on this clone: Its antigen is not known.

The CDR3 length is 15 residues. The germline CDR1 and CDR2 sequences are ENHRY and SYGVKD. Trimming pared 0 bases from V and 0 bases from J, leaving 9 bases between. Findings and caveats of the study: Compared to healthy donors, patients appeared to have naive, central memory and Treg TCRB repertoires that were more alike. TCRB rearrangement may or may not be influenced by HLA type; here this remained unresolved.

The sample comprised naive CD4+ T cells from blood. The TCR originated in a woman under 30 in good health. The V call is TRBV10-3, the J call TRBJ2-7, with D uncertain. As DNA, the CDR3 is TGTGCCATCAGTGAGTCTTCCGGTGGCTCCTACGAGCAGTACTTC. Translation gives CAISESSGGSYEQYF.